This T cell receptor beta chain was sequenced during a study of cytomegalovirus exposure and HLA in healthy donors. Study results and caveats: Most observed TCR sequences were rare, whereas some public TCRs were detected in many donors.

From germline, CDR1 is SGHTA and CDR2 FQGTGA. With 4 bases removed from V and 2 bases from J, the gap between germline ends came to 9 bases. The CDR3 runs to 15 residues. The repertoire was sequenced with immunoSEQ multiplex PCR; TCRdb's copy has only in-frame clones and lacks some. The table lists under 75,000 clones, nearly 95% of them singletons. As concerns this clone: Its target is unknown.

The V gene is TRBV7-3, the J gene TRBJ2-6, with a possible D match to TRBD2 (6 bases). This TCR was recovered from a man aged 18 to 30 in good health and CMV-seropositive. Sequenced input: PBMCs. The CDR3 sequence is CASSSPGAGANVLTF. The DNA of the CDR3 is TGTGCCAGCAGCTCCCCGGGGGCTGGGGCCAACGTCCTGACTTTC.